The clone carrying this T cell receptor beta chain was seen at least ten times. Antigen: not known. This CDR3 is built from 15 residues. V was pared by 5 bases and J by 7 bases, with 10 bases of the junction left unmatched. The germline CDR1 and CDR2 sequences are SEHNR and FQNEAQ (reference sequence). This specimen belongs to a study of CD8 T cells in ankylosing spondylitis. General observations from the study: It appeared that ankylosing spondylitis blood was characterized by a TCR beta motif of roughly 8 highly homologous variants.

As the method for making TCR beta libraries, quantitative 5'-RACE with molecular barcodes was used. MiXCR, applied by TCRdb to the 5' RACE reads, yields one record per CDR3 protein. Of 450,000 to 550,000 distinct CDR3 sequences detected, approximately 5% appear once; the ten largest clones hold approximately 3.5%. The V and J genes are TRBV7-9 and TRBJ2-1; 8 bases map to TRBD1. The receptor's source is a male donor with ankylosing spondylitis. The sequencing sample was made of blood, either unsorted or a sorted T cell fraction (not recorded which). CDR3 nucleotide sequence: TGTGCCAGCAGCCGGACAGGGAGAGGGAGGAATGAGCAGTTCTTC. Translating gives CASSRTGRGRNEQFF.